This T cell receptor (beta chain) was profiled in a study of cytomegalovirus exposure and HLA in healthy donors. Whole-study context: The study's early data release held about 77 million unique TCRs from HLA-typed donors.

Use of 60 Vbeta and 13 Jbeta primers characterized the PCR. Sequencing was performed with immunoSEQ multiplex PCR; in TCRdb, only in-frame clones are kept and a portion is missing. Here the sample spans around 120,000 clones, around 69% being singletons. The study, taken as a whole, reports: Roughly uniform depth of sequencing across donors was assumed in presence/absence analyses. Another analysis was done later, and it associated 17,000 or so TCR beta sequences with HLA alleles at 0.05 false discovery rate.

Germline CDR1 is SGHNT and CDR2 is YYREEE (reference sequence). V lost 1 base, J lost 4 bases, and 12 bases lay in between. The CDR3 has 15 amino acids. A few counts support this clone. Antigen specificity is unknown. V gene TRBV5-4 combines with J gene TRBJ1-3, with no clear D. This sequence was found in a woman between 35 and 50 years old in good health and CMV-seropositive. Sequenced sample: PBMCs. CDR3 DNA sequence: TGTGCCAGCAGCTTGTCCTCAAACGGGGGAAACACCATATATTTT. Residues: CASSLSSNGGNTIYF. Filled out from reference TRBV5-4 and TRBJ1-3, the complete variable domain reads ETGVTQSPTHLIKTRGQQVTLRCSSQSGHNTVSWYQQALGQGPQFIFQYYREEENGRGNFPPRFSGLQFPNYSSELNVNALELDDSALYLCASSLSSNGGNTIYFGEGSWLTVV.